This T cell receptor beta chain was recovered during a study of T cells after yellow fever vaccination. Study-wide results and caveats: Researchers noted that a small share of clonotypes showed up in both CD4 and CD8 compartments. The booster response re-showed most primary clones: approximately 95% CD4, 88% CD8.

Using its own MiXCR run on the 5' RACE reads, TCRdb lists one record per CDR3 protein. The sample carries 300,000 or so distinct CDR3 sequences, approximately 4% recorded once. Turning to this clonotype: Its antigen is undetermined.

This CDR3 is 15 amino acids long. V lost 0 bases, J lost 3 bases, and 12 bases lay in between. The germline gives CDR1 MNHEY, CDR2 SVGAGI. This chain joins TRBV6-5 and TRBJ2-7; tentative D call: TRBD1 (5 bases). This material consisted of PBMCs, taken 5 days after the yellow fever booster vaccination. The source of this sequence is a man aged 18 to 30 who received the YFV17D yellow fever vaccine. The CDR3 bases are TGTGCCAGCAGTTACTCCCACAGGACCCTCTACGAGCAGTACTTC. Protein sequence: CASSYSHRTLYEQYF.